This T cell receptor beta chain was documented in a study of human T cells and chemical hapten exposure. Study-wide background: Application of 0.01% DPC to the upper back was done by patch test, with a reading at 6 days. Findings and caveats of the study: Counts of expanded TCRs (at PT1) showed a positive correlation with patch test score. All donors were alopecia patients, so their immunity may differ from that of healthy people.

Library preparation tagged each individual cDNA molecule with a unique molecular identifier. TCRdb re-called the RACE reads through MiXCR, storing one row per CDR3 protein. Seen here are about 120,000 distinct CDR3 sequences, around an eighth observed once, and the top ten hold around 2.8%. Stated time point: pre-sensitization, week 0. Documented treatment: therapeutic diphenylcyclopropenone sensitization with weekly scalp DPC. Note on this clonotype: The antigen remains undetermined.

The CDR3 is made up of 13 amino acids. Germline V gene data show CDR1 as SGHRS and CDR2 as YFSETQ. Between the trimmed V and J ends, which lost 8 bases and 0 bases, there was a span of 9 bases. The chain combines TRBV5-1 with TRBJ1-5, with D unclear. Sequenced here: whole blood, sampled in connection with sensitization to the hapten diphenylcyclopropenone (DPC). This TCR came from a woman younger than 35 with alopecia areata. Some clones in this sample may be carry-over from other donors' samples. The CDR3 coding sequence is TGCGCCAGTCGGTCCAATAGCAATCAGCCCCAGCATTTT. This sequence encodes CASRSNSNQPQHF.